This TCR beta chain appears in the sequencing data of a study of CXCR3-negative and CXCR3-positive naive CD8 T cells. Broader study findings: Naive subsets displayed similar surface CD5, and TCR strength was inferred from TRB CDR3 properties.

UMI-tagged TRB cDNA libraries were built via 5' RACE. TCRdb derives one entry per CDR3 protein from the 5' RACE reads, leaving out DNA. Across 65,000 to 85,000 distinct CDR3 sequences, the top ten clones capture about 1.5% of the sample. CDR1 SGHAT and CDR2 FQNNGV come from the germline V gene. The CDR3 runs 14 residues. Concerning this clonotype: The target antigen is unknown.

Input material: naive CXCR3- CD8+ T cells from blood. Subset: CD45RO-CCR7+CD27+CD95- naive CD8+ T cells lacking CXCR3 (TNR3-). The chain recombines TRBV11-2 with TRBJ2-2; no DNA is available, so the TRBD2 call from TCRdb remains unchecked. The source of this sequence is a human donor in good health. Some clones in this sample may be carry-over from other donors' samples. The CDR3 sequence is CASGGGGNTGELFF.